This passage covers 17 T cell receptor beta chains from one sample sequenced in a study of OX40 agonist ivuxolimab in advanced cancers. Using immunoSEQ multiplex PCR, the repertoire was profiled, and TCRdb retains in-frame clones only, with some absent. This repertoire shows 99,000 or so clones, about 92% found once; its top ten account for around 0.28%. The sample here was CD4+ or CD8+ T cells sorted from blood, taken in a trial of the OX40 agonist ivuxolimab. These receptors were collected from an adult with an advanced solid tumor such as melanoma, head and neck, liver or kidney cancer.

The chain recombines TRBV7-2 with TRBJ2-3; D gene unclear. This CDR3 has 13 residues. The V end was cut by 1 base, the J end by 4 bases, with 6 bases between. Germline V gives CDR1 SGHTA, CDR2 FQGNSA. CDR3 region: CASSLEGPDTQYF. The DNA of the CDR3 is TGTGCCAGCAGCTTAGAGGGCCCAGATACGCAGTATTTT.

The chain recombines TRBV6-1 with TRBJ1-5; D gene uncertain. CDR3 length equals 13 residues. CDR1 and CDR2 from the germline V gene are MNHNS and SASEGT. The V gene lost 7 bases and the J gene lost 7 bases, with 14 bases spanning the gap. The CDR3 sequence is CASKEDSGQPQHF. CDR3 nucleotides: TGTGCCAGCAAAGAGGACTCGGGCCAGCCCCAGCATTTT.

This chain joins TRBV14 and TRBJ2-3, with 8 nucleotides matching TRBD2. Trimming removed 5 bases from V and 3 bases from J; junction bases left unmatched: 7. Germline V gene sequence: CDR1 SGHDN, CDR2 FVKESK. The CDR3 contains 15 residues. The CDR3 reads CASSYGGAYTDTQYF. The CDR3 DNA is TGTGCCAGCAGCTACGGGGGGGCCTATACAGATACGCAGTATTTT.

This chain links TRBV4-3 with TRBJ2-1, with D uncertain. The germline V gene encodes CDR1 LGHNA and CDR2 YSLEER. The CDR3 is 16 amino acids. V lost 0 bases to trimming and J lost 0 bases, with 9 bases between them. The CDR3 loop reads CASSQEFGPSYNEQFF. The DNA for the CDR3 is TGCGCCAGCAGCCAAGAGTTCGGGCCCTCCTACAATGAGCAGTTCTTC.

The rearrangement uses TRBV18 and TRBJ1-6; D uncertain. V was cut by 2 bases and J by 8 bases, with 13 bases left in between. The CDR3 has 15 residues. Germline CDR1 reads KGHSH; CDR2 reads LQKENI. As DNA, the CDR3 is TGTGCCAGCTCACCAACTCAGGACGAGGATTCACCCCTCCACTTT. Translating gives CASSPTQDEDSPLHF.

The chain uses TRBV18 and TRBJ2-1; 7 bases match TRBD2. The CDR3 is made up of 14 amino acids. Germline-derived CDR1 and CDR2 are KGHSH and LQKENI. V shed 3 bases, J shed 8 bases, and the junction held 7 bases outside the gene matches. CDR3 in DNA: TGTGCCAGCTCACCTTTGGTGGGGGGGGATGAGCAGTTCTTC. Encoded protein: CASSPLVGGDEQFF.

The V gene is TRBV30, the J gene TRBJ1-5; TRBD1 matches at 9 bases. V lost 0 bases, J lost 0 bases, and 15 bases stayed unmatched. The CDR3 consists of 20 residues. The germline CDR1 and CDR2 sequences are GTSNPN and SVGIG (reference sequence). This CDR3 is CAWSVRNRGLSYLSNQPQHF. For the CDR3, the DNA is TGTGCCTGGAGTGTACGAAACAGGGGGCTTAGTTATCTTAGCAATCAGCCCCAGCATTTT.

The chain is built from TRBV5-6 and TRBJ2-1, with TRBD2 matching 12 bases. This CDR3 is 13 amino acids long. Germline V gene lookup returns CDR1 SGHDT and CDR2 YYEEEE. The V and J ends lost 5 bases and 10 bases, in that order; junction bases with no gene match: 4. This chain's CDR3 is CASSDGLAGEQFF. For the CDR3, the DNA is TGTGCCAGCAGTGACGGACTAGCGGGGGAGCAGTTCTTC.

This clone appeared a single time. This chain connects TRBV25-1 to TRBJ1-2; 9 bases match TRBD1. This CDR3 comprises 13 residues. Losses at the gene ends were 5 bases for V and 7 bases for J; bases not matched to a gene: 5. Germline-derived CDR1 and CDR2 are MGHDK and SYGVNS. CDR3 amino acids: CASSWTGARGYTF. DNA for the CDR3: TGTGCCAGCAGTTGGACAGGGGCGCGTGGCTACACCTTC.

Only one count was recorded for this clone. The chain is built from TRBV5-1 and TRBJ2-3; D is undetermined. The germline V gene encodes CDR1 SGHRS and CDR2 YFSETQ. Trimming removed 5 bases from V and 4 bases from J, with 14 bases in between. This CDR3 comprises 14 residues. The CDR3 spells CASRATAPADTQYF. Here the CDR3 DNA reads TGCGCCAGCAGAGCGACTGCCCCCGCAGATACGCAGTATTTT.

The J gene is TRBJ1-2, the V gene TRBV18; 12 nucleotides line up with TRBD1. There are 16 residues in the CDR3. With V trimmed by 2 bases and J by 7 bases, 8 bases remained unmatched. Germline loops: CDR1 KGHSH, CDR2 LQKENI. CDR3 sequence reads: CASSPSPGTGGFGYTF. CDR3 DNA: TGTGCCAGCTCACCATCACCCGGGACAGGGGGCTTTGGCTACACCTTC. Together with reference TRBV18 and TRBJ1-2, the CDR3 gives the full variable domain: NAGVMQNPRHLVRRRGQEARLRCSPMKGHSHVYWYRQLPEEGLKFMVYLQKENIIDESGMPKERFSAEFPKEGPSILRIQQVVRGDSAAYFCASSPSPGTGGFGYTFGSGTRLTVV.

V is TRBV4-3 and J is TRBJ2-7; D not certain. Germline V lookup: CDR1 LGHNA, CDR2 YSLEER. The ends were cut back, 0 bases at V and 5 bases at J, with 14 bases in the middle. The CDR3 has 15 residues. The DNA for the CDR3 is TGCGCCAGCAGCCAAGAAAACTTGGTGATGCACGAGCAGTACGTC. Translation: CASSQENLVMHEQYV.

As for this clone: This specimen includes other DNA sequences encoding the same CDR3. The chain has TRBV27 and TRBJ1-5; D is undetermined. The V gene's germline CDR1 is MNHEY and CDR2 SMNVEV (reference sequence). The CDR3 length is 14 residues. V was pared by 3 bases and J by 5 bases, with 11 bases between. The CDR3 here is CASSFWGGDQPQHF. The CDR3 DNA follows: TGTGCCAGCAGTTTCTGGGGTGGCGATCAGCCCCAGCATTTT.

As regards this clone: Relative to the germline gene, one junction end is altered; a read error may explain this. As DNA, the CDR3 is TGTGCCAGTAGTTACCCCCCACAGGGCAATCAGCCCCAGCATTTT. It codes for CASSYPPQGNQPQHF. The J gene is TRBJ1-5, the V gene TRBV6-6; D may be TRBD1 (5 bases). This CDR3 is 15 amino acids long. Germline CDR1 is MNHNY and CDR2 is SVGAGI (reference sequence).

This clone occurred once. The gene calls are TRBV11-3 and TRBJ2-2; D gene uncertain. CDR1 is SGHNT and CDR2 is YENEEA in the germline V gene. The CDR3 has 13 amino acids. V lost 4 bases and J 4 bases, leaving 7 bases between the germline ends. Written as DNA, the CDR3 is TGTGCCAGCAGCTCACACGCCACCGGGGAGCTGTTTTTT. This sequence encodes CASSSHATGELFF.

The chain uses TRBV28 and TRBJ1-5, with D maybe TRBD1 (6 bases). From germline, CDR1 is MDHEN and CDR2 SYDVKM. The CDR3 length is 14 residues. Trimming cost V 6 bases and J 13 bases, with 22 bases left between them. This CDR3 is CASRRGGVPPIQHF. CDR3 coding DNA: TGTGCCAGCAGGAGAGGGGGGGTCCCACCGATACAGCATTTT.

The chain carries TRBV7-9 and TRBJ2-2; a possible D gene is TRBD2 (6 bases). Trimming stripped 5 bases from V and 3 bases from J, with 13 bases between. Germline loops: CDR1 SEHNR, CDR2 FQNEAQ (reference sequence). There are 15 residues in the CDR3. CDR3 residues: CASSPLALDTGELFF. In nucleotides, the CDR3 is TGTGCCAGCAGCCCCCTAGCGCTCGACACCGGGGAGCTGTTTTTT.